One sample yielded the 18 T cell receptor beta chains listed below, sequenced in a study of early stage breast cancer tumors. TCRdb's table, derived via immunoSEQ multiplex PCR, lists solely in-frame clones and lacks some. The sample includes about 69,000 clones, more than 70% of them seen just once. The specimen sequenced was blood. Receptors were obtained from a person aged 35-55 years with breast cancer.

This clone appeared a few times. The junction departs from the called germline gene at one end, perhaps through a read error. The gene calls are TRBV18 and TRBJ1-1; the D gene is possibly TRBD1 (5 bases). The length of the CDR3 is 15 residues. Germline V CDR1 and CDR2: KGHSH, LQKENI. CDR3 loop: CASSPPGKRNTEAFF. The CDR3 DNA follows: TGTGCCAGCTCCCCACCAGGGAAGCGGAACACTGAAGCTTTCTTT.

The rearrangement links TRBV28 to TRBJ2-1; 10 bases match TRBD1. CDR1 MDHEN and CDR2 SYDVKM come from the germline V gene. V lost 5 bases, J lost 2 bases, and 6 bases stayed unmatched. The CDR3 contains 16 residues. The CDR3 DNA reads TGTGCCAGCAGTGAATTGACAGGGGGCCCCTACAATGAGCAGTTCTTC. The encoded protein is CASSELTGGPYNEQFF.

The chain uses TRBV19 and TRBJ2-1, with TRBD1 identical over 8 bases. The V and J ends lost 8 bases and 8 bases, in that order; junction bases with no gene match: 5. Germline CDR1 is LNHDA and CDR2 is SQIVND (reference sequence). The CDR3 extends over 12 amino acids. The CDR3 sequence is CASRSGGHEQFF. The CDR3 DNA reads TGTGCCAGTCGCTCAGGGGGCCATGAGCAGTTCTTC.

The chain employs TRBV28 and TRBJ2-4, with TRBD2 matching over 8 bases. V lost 10 bases to trimming and J lost 0 bases; unmatched junction nucleotides: 20. This CDR3 contains 19 residues. From germline, CDR1 is MDHEN and CDR2 SYDVKM. CDR3 in amino acids: CATSNWKREGGLAKNIQYF. DNA of the CDR3: TGTGCCACTTCGAATTGGAAACGGGAGGGCGGACTAGCCAAAAACATTCAGTACTTC. The full variable domain, completed using reference TRBV28 and TRBJ2-4, is DVKVTQSSRYLVKRTGEKVFLECVQDMDHENMFWYRQDPGLGLRLIYFSYDVKMKEKGDIPEGYSVSREKKERFSLILESASTNQTSMYLCATSNWKREGGLAKNIQYFGAGTRLSVL.

Here the CDR3 DNA reads TGTGCCACCAGCATTCGACAGGGGATAGGGGAGACCCAGTACTTC. Translating it yields CATSIRQGIGETQYF. This rearrangement joins TRBV15 to TRBJ2-5, with 8 positions matching TRBD1. Germline V gene sequence: CDR1 LNHNV, CDR2 YYDKDF (reference sequence). After removal of 4 bases from V and 5 bases from J, the junction contained 9 bases not matched to a gene. The CDR3 is 15 amino acids.

This sequence joins TRBV28 and TRBJ2-3; 7 bases are a match to TRBD2. This CDR3 comprises 18 residues. With 7 bases clipped from V and 0 bases from J, the junction kept 16 bases outside the gene matches. CDR1 MDHEN and CDR2 SYDVKM come from the germline V gene. CDR3 DNA: TGTGCCAGCACCCACACCTGGGGTAGCGGGCGAAGCACAGATACGCAGTATTTT. Protein sequence: CASTHTWGSGRSTDTQYF.

The V call is TRBV6-5, the J call TRBJ1-1; a possible D gene is TRBD1 (5 bases). This CDR3 spans 14 amino acids. From germline, CDR1 is MNHEY and CDR2 SVGAGI. With 0 bases removed from V and 7 bases from J, the gap between germline ends came to 12 bases. Here the CDR3 reads CASSYSGFQGEAFF. CDR3 bases: TGTGCCAGCAGTTACTCGGGCTTCCAGGGTGAAGCTTTCTTT.

The CDR3 loop reads CASSYSPLAAKNIQYF. Written as DNA, the CDR3 is TGTGCCAGCAGTTACTCCCCTCTAGCAGCCAAAAACATTCAGTACTTC. This rearrangement joins TRBV6-5 to TRBJ2-4; D perhaps matches TRBD2 (5 bases). Germline CDR1 MNHEY, CDR2 SVGAGI. The CDR3 runs 16 residues. Trimming left V 0 bases short and J 0 bases short, with 9 bases between.

The chain is built from TRBV14 and TRBJ1-1; no definite D call. V was pared by 1 base and J by 10 bases, with 13 bases between. There are 13 residues in the CDR3. Germline V CDR1 and CDR2: SGHDN, FVKESK. CDR3 residues: CASSQVQVGGAFF. The DNA for the CDR3 is TGTGCCAGCAGCCAAGTTCAAGTTGGTGGAGCTTTCTTT.

V is TRBV13 and J is TRBJ2-1; 8 nucleotides match TRBD2. Unmatched junction bases numbered 1, after V lost 0 bases and J lost 3 bases. The CDR3 sequence is 15 residues long. Looked up from germline, CDR1 is PRHDT and CDR2 is FYEKMQ (reference sequence). The CDR3 region is CASSLGRGGYNEQFF. The CDR3 DNA reads as TGTGCCAGCAGCTTAGGACGGGGGGGCTACAATGAGCAGTTCTTC. Full variable domain (outside the CDR3, taken from reference TRBV13 and TRBJ2-1): AAGVIQSPRHLIKEKRETATLKCYPIPRHDTVYWYQQGPGQDPQFLISFYEKMQSDKGSIPDRFSAQQFSDYHSELNMSSLELGDSALYFCASSLGRGGYNEQFFGPGTRLTVL.

The chain employs TRBV30 and TRBJ1-3; no clear D gene. CDR1 and CDR2 (germline): GTSNPN, SVGIG (reference sequence). The CDR3 runs to 16 residues. Deletions cut 0 bases from V and 1 base from J, with 13 bases between. CDR3 in DNA: TGTGCCTGGAGTGTAATCGGTACCTGGTCTGGAAACACCATATATTTT. Its translation is CAWSVIGTWSGNTIYF.

The V gene is TRBV27, the J gene TRBJ2-4; TRBD2 might be the D (6 bases). The V end was cut by 1 base, the J end by 5 bases, with 9 bases between. The CDR3 is made up of 14 amino acids. The germline V gene encodes CDR1 MNHEY and CDR2 SMNVEV (reference sequence). CDR3: CASSLYTGENIQYF. The CDR3 coding sequence is TGTGCCAGCAGTTTATACACGGGGGAAAACATTCAGTACTTC.

The chain carries TRBV5-6 and TRBJ1-1; the D gene is possibly TRBD1 (5 bases). CDR3 length equals 13 residues. The germline V gene has CDR1 SGHDT and CDR2 YYEEEE. Trimming removed 0 bases from V and 9 bases from J, with 12 bases in between. The CDR3 DNA reads as TGTGCCAGCAGCTTGGCCAGCAGGGCGAAAGCTTTCTTT. This sequence encodes CASSLASRAKAFF.

The chain joins TRBV5-1 to TRBJ1-1; D unresolved. CDR1 and CDR2 (germline): SGHRS, YFSETQ. The CDR3 has 13 residues. V shed 4 bases and J shed 6 bases, with 13 bases lying between them. CDR3 nucleotide sequence: TGCGCCAGCAGCCCCTGGACCGACGCTGAAGCTTTCTTT. Protein sequence: CASSPWTDAEAFF. The variable domain in full, completed from reference TRBV5-1 and TRBJ1-1, reads KAGVTQTPRYLIKTRGQQVTLSCSPISGHRSVSWYQQTPGQGLQFLFEYFSETQRNKGNFPGRFSGRQFSNSRSEMNVSTLELGDSALYLCASSPWTDAEAFFGQGTRLTVV.

This clone was detected only once. CDR3 protein: CASSLPHTDTQYF. The CDR3 DNA is TGTGCCAGCAGTCTACCTCACACAGATACGCAGTATTTT. The V and J genes are TRBV28 and TRBJ2-3; no reliable D call. Germline CDR1 is MDHEN and CDR2 is SYDVKM. V lost 5 bases to trimming and J lost 2 bases, with 8 bases between them. CDR3 size: 13 residues.

V and J are TRBV6-1 and TRBJ1-5; D gene uncertain. CDR1 is MNHNS and CDR2 is SASEGT in the germline V gene. V lost 8 bases and J lost 4, with 9 bases in between. The CDR3 extends over 12 amino acids. The CDR3 bases are TGTGCCAGCTTGGGCCCTAATCAGCCCCAGCATTTT. It is translated as CASLGPNQPQHF.

V usage is TRBV27 and J usage is TRBJ2-7; tentatively, D is TRBD1 (5 bases). Germline assignment: CDR1 MNHEY and CDR2 SMNVEV (reference sequence). V gave up 7 bases and J gave up 0 bases, with 16 bases separating them. There are 15 residues in the CDR3. The CDR3 loop is CASTSITGASYEQYF. CDR3 DNA sequence: TGTGCCAGCACCTCGATTACAGGAGCCTCCTACGAGCAGTACTTC.

The chain links TRBV10-3 to TRBJ2-3; 10 bases line up with TRBD2. The CDR3 is 14 amino acids. Trimming removed 5 bases from V and 1 base from J; junction bases left unmatched: 0. Germline values: CDR1 ENHRY, CDR2 SYGVKD. CDR3 in DNA: TGTGCCATCAGTCTAGCGGGGGGCACAGATACGCAGTATTTT. Its translation: CAISLAGGTDTQYF.